What follows is one T cell receptor (beta chain) and its context. This sample is drawn from a study of blood T cell repertoires in COVID-19. CDR1 is SGHDN and CDR2 is FVKESK in the germline V gene. The ends were cut back, 8 bases at V and 0 bases at J, with 22 bases in the middle. The CDR3 consists of 18 residues. Here immunoSEQ multiplex PCR was the method, and the copy in TCRdb shows in-frame clones only, minus some. The sample lists 200,000 to 300,000 clones, about 87% occurring once. This chain connects TRBV14 to TRBJ2-2, with D perhaps TRBD1 (7 bases). The sequencing sample was made of PBMCs or T cells enriched from blood (not recorded which). The receptor's source is a woman aged 30 to 39 with acute COVID-19. CDR3 nucleotide sequence: TGTGCCAGCTCCCCTCGACGGGGGACAGAGACGAACACCGGGGAGCTGTTTTTT. This gives the protein CASSPRRGTETNTGELFF.